This T cell receptor (beta chain) was recovered during a study of blood T cells in healthy people across ages. Whole-study context: About one barcoded beta molecule per two T cells was the capture yield of template switching.

Note on this clonotype: Its antigen is still unknown.

Study findings and constraints: Lack of knowledge of donor CMV status possibly confounded expanded clonotype changes. A roughly linear fall in TCR beta diversity per million T cells was seen with increasing age.

V gave up 3 bases and J gave up 3 bases, with 16 bases separating them. Germline CDR1 and CDR2: SGHKS and YYEKEE (reference sequence). The CDR3 covers 15 residues. Using a J-beta primer mix together with a sample-barcoded 5' primer, a second PCR was run for about 6 to 11 cycles. With 12 random nucleotides, a template-switch adaptor tagged each individual cDNA molecule. TCRdb itself ran the 5' RACE reads through MiXCR, one entry per CDR3 protein. This table has about 1.4 million distinct CDR3 sequences, around 59% appearing once. The chain couples TRBV5-5 to TRBJ2-7, with D perhaps being TRBD1 or TRBD2 (6 bases each). This sequence was found in a young man in good health. The specimen sequenced was blood. CDR3 bases: TGTGCCAGCAGCTACCGGACAGTCGGGGGCTACGAGCAGTACTTC. Amino acids: CASSYRTVGGYEQYF. The entire variable domain, with the rest obtained from reference TRBV5-5 and TRBJ2-7, is as follows: DAGVTQSPTHLIKTRGQQVTLRCSPISGHKSVSWYQQVLGQGPQFIFQYYEKEERGRGNFPDRFSARQFPNYSSELNVNALLLGDSALYLCASSYRTVGGYEQYFGPGTRLTVT.